Each of the 19 T cell receptor beta chains below was sequenced from the same sample in a study of blood T cell repertoires in COVID-19. Only in-frame clones appear in the TCRdb table, and some are missing; sequencing was by immunoSEQ multiplex PCR. This sample has tens of thousands of clones; 80% to 85% occur once, and the top ten carry 6.3%. Specimen: peripheral blood. These receptors came from a man aged 60 to 69 with acute or convalescent COVID-19.

The rearrangement uses TRBV6-2 or TRBV6-3 and TRBJ1-5; D gene ambiguous. This CDR3 contains 15 residues. The V gene lost 5 bases and the J gene lost 0 bases, with 11 bases spanning the gap. Germline V gene data show CDR1 as MNHEY and CDR2 as SVGEGT. This chain's CDR3 is CASSQTSYSNQPQHF. CDR3 coding DNA: TGTGCCAGCAGTCAGACAAGCTATAGCAATCAGCCCCAGCATTTT.

This clone has only one observation. The gene calls are TRBV27 and TRBJ2-3, with a tentative D call TRBD2 (5 bases). CDR3 length equals 13 residues. Trimming took off 5 bases at V and 10 bases at J, with 16 bases between the two ends. The germline V gene encodes CDR1 MNHEY and CDR2 SMNVEV (reference sequence). The chain's CDR3 is CASSLGKGGAQYF. As DNA, the CDR3 is TGTGCCAGCAGTCTCGGGAAGGGCGGTGCGCAGTATTTT.

The chain employs TRBV6-6 and TRBJ1-6; 7 bases are shared with TRBD1. Germline CDR1 and CDR2: MNHNY and SVGAGI (reference sequence). The CDR3 covers 15 residues. Unmatched junction bases numbered 1, after V lost 0 bases and J lost 5 bases. In DNA, the CDR3 is TGTGCCAGCAGTTACTCCGGGACAGATAATTCACCCCTCCACTTT. This gives the protein CASSYSGTDNSPLHF.

The V gene is TRBV30, the J gene TRBJ1-2, with 7 bases matching TRBD1. With V trimmed by 4 bases and J by 4 bases, 6 bases remained unmatched. CDR1 is GTSNPN, CDR2 SVGIG, per germline (reference sequence). The CDR3 totals 13 residues. The CDR3: CAWNLQGSYGYTF. The DNA of the CDR3 is TGTGCCTGGAACCTACAGGGGAGCTATGGCTACACCTTC. Full variable domain (remainder filled in from reference TRBV30 and TRBJ1-2): SQTIHQWPATLVQPVGSPLSLECTVEGTSNPNLYWYRQAAGRGLQLLFYSVGIGQISSEVPQNLSASRPQDRQFILSSKKLLLSDSGFYLCAWNLQGSYGYTFGSGTRLTVV.

In DNA form, the CDR3 reads TGTGCCAGCAGTCCCCTGAGTAGGGGGTATGAGCAGTTCTTC. Translation gives CASSPLSRGYEQFF. The genes are TRBV2 and TRBJ2-1, with D perhaps matching TRBD1 (6 bases). The CDR3 is 14 residues long. Germline values: CDR1 SNHLY, CDR2 FYNNEI. Deletions cut 5 bases from V and 8 bases from J, with 16 bases between.

V gene TRBV27 combines with J gene TRBJ1-3, with TRBD1 matching 8 bases. The length of the CDR3 is 14 residues. V was pared by 8 bases and J by 1 base, with 4 bases of the junction left unmatched. Germline V gives CDR1 MNHEY, CDR2 SMNVEV (reference sequence). The DNA for the CDR3 is TGTGCCAGCGGGGGACAGGATTCTGGAAACACCATATATTTT. Translation gives CASGGQDSGNTIYF.

CDR3 DNA sequence: TGTGCCACCAGTGGTATTGGGGCCAGGGGCTACCCAACCTATGGCTACACCTTC. Translating gives CATSGIGARGYPTYGYTF. The rearrangement uses TRBV24-1 and TRBJ1-2; possibly TRBD1 for D (6 bases). This CDR3 is built from 18 residues. With 5 bases removed from V and 4 bases from J, the gap between germline ends came to 25 bases. CDR1 KGHDR and CDR2 SFDVKD come from the germline V gene.

This chain uses TRBV30 with TRBJ2-5; D is unresolved. The CDR3 consists of 13 residues. V lost 4 bases, J lost 5 bases, and 14 bases lay in between. The germline gives CDR1 GTSNPN, CDR2 SVGIG (reference sequence). CDR3 region: CAWNSGQWETQYF. The CDR3 nucleotides are TGTGCCTGGAACTCCGGTCAATGGGAGACCCAGTACTTC.

V usage is TRBV27 and J usage is TRBJ1-6, with TRBD1 matching over 7 bases. The CDR3 loop spans 14 amino acids. V gave up 6 bases and J gave up 5 bases; unmatched junction bases: 4. The germline V gene encodes CDR1 MNHEY and CDR2 SMNVEV (reference sequence). CDR3 in DNA: TGTGCCAGCAGGCCCGGGACAGATAATTCACCCCTCCACTTT. Amino acid sequence: CASRPGTDNSPLHF.

The chain is built from TRBV3-1 (or the pseudogene TRBV3-2) and TRBJ2-5, with D possibly TRBD2 on 6 matching bases. V was trimmed by 3 bases and J by 5 bases, leaving 13 bases between them. This CDR3 region has 14 residues. Germline V gene sequence: CDR1 LGHDT, CDR2 YNNKEL (reference sequence). The CDR3 reads CASSQPGGMETQYF. DNA of the CDR3: TGTGCCAGCAGCCAGCCAGGAGGGATGGAGACCCAGTACTTC.

This chain links TRBV7-2 with TRBJ2-7; TRBD2 agrees at 7 bases. V trimming: 5 bases; J trimming: 1 base; junction bases outside the gene matches: 8. Germline V gives CDR1 SGHTA, CDR2 FQGNSA. The CDR3 sequence is 15 residues long. The CDR3 DNA reads as TGTGCCAGCAGCCCTACCGGGACTAAATCCTACGAGCAGTACTTC. Its protein product is CASSPTGTKSYEQYF. The complete variable domain, with remaining parts taken from reference TRBV7-2 and TRBJ2-7, reads GAGVSQSPSNKVTEKGKDVELRCDPISGHTALYWYRQSLGQGLEFLIYFQGNSAPDKSGLPSDRFSAERTGGSVSTLTIQRTQQEDSAVYLCASSPTGTKSYEQYFGPGTRLTVT.

V gene TRBV11-2 combines with J gene TRBJ2-7, with TRBD1 as a possible D gene (6 bases). Germline V gene sequence: CDR1 SGHAT, CDR2 FQNNGV. The CDR3 is made up of 14 amino acids. Between the trimmed V and J ends, which lost 5 bases and 2 bases, there was a span of 13 bases. The CDR3 is CASSLQQGTYEQYF. In DNA form, the CDR3 reads TGTGCCAGCAGCCTCCAACAGGGAACCTACGAGCAGTACTTC.

This chain's CDR3 is CASSVDGGGAHQPQHF. CDR3 nucleotide sequence: TGTGCCAGCAGCGTAGATGGGGGGGGTGCTCATCAGCCCCAGCATTTT. The chain is built from TRBV9 and TRBJ1-5; D possibly corresponds to TRBD1 (5 bases). There are 16 residues in the CDR3. Germline lookup yields CDR1 SGDLS and CDR2 YYNGEE. V shed 0 bases and J shed 5 bases, with 15 bases lying between them.

The gene calls are TRBV18 and TRBJ1-1, with D tentatively TRBD1 (6 bases). The CDR3 is 15 amino acids. Trimming stripped 5 bases from V and 1 base from J, with 14 bases between. Germline CDR1 is KGHSH and CDR2 is LQKENI. CDR3 sequence: CASSGDGGANTEAFF. CDR3 bases: TGTGCCAGCTCAGGGGATGGGGGCGCGAACACTGAAGCTTTCTTT.

The CDR3 nucleotides read TGTGCCAGCAGCGGGACCGGGACAGTGAACACTGAAGCTTTCTTT. Translating it yields CASSGTGTVNTEAFF. The rearrangement joins TRBV9 to TRBJ1-1; 7 nucleotides match TRBD1. Germline V gives CDR1 SGDLS, CDR2 YYNGEE. The CDR3 is made up of 15 amino acids. With V trimmed by 3 bases and J by 0 bases, 5 bases remained unmatched.

The chain joins TRBV9 to TRBJ1-2, with D hard to call. This CDR3 contains 16 residues. Deletions cut 1 base from V and 3 bases from J, with 16 bases between. Per the germline V gene, CDR1 is SGDLS and CDR2 is YYNGEE. In DNA, the CDR3 is TGTGCCAGCAGCGTAAACCCCGTGCCAACGGACTATGGCTACACCTTC. It is translated as CASSVNPVPTDYGYTF.

The chain employs TRBV19 and TRBJ2-1, with 11 positions matching TRBD1. The CDR3 length is 16 residues. V trimming: 4 bases; J trimming: 6 bases; junction bases outside the gene matches: 8. Germline CDR1 is LNHDA and CDR2 is SQIVND (reference sequence). CDR3 sequence: CASSTRTGGEGNEQFF. CDR3 DNA sequence: TGTGCCAGTAGTACCCGGACAGGGGGCGAGGGCAATGAGCAGTTCTTC.

The J gene is TRBJ2-1, the V gene TRBV9; 8 nucleotides align to TRBD2. Germline V gene sequence: CDR1 SGDLS, CDR2 YYNGEE. The CDR3 loop spans 16 amino acids. V was pared by 0 bases and J by 10 bases, with 12 bases of the junction left unmatched. In DNA form, the CDR3 reads TGTGCCAGCAGCGTAGGCGGGGGGCCCGAAGGGGAAGAGCAGTTCTTC. It encodes CASSVGGGPEGEEQFF.

V is TRBV3-1 (or the pseudogene TRBV3-2) and J is TRBJ1-1; no definite D call. The CDR3 extends over 12 amino acids. Germline CDR1 and CDR2: LGHDT and YNNKEL (reference sequence). Trimming left V 3 bases short and J 5 bases short, with 7 bases between. In DNA form, the CDR3 reads TGTGCCAGCAGCCACAGAGCGACTGAAGCTTTCTTT. This translates into CASSHRATEAFF.